A single sample is the source of the 2 T cell receptor beta chains below, sequenced in a study of cytomegalovirus exposure and HLA in healthy donors. PCR amplification relied on 60 Vbeta primers (plus 13 Jbeta primers). Assay: immunoSEQ multiplex PCR; the TCRdb copy retains only in-frame clones and omits some. The data hold 95,000 to 150,000 clones, with 60% to 85% observed a single time. The specimen sequenced was PBMCs. The receptors stem from a woman in her 40s in good health and CMV-seropositive.

The chain is built from TRBV2 and TRBJ2-1; no clear D. Germline V gives CDR1 SNHLY, CDR2 FYNNEI. Trimming stripped 5 bases from V and 4 bases from J, with 9 bases between. The CDR3 consists of 13 residues. The CDR3 protein is CASSPDTYNEQFF. CDR3 DNA: TGTGCCAGCAGTCCTGACACATACAATGAGCAGTTCTTC.

The sample holds a few counts of this clone. The chain employs TRBV19 and TRBJ1-4; D uncertain. V lost 5 bases, J lost 3 bases, and 13 bases lay in between. Per the germline V gene, CDR1 is LNHDA and CDR2 is SQIVND (reference sequence). CDR3 length equals 15 residues. DNA of the CDR3: TGTGCCAGTAGTGCTTCCCGGGGAGCTAATGAAAAACTGTTTTTT. It translates to CASSASRGANEKLFF.